These 15 T cell receptor beta chains were sequenced from one sample in a study of shared clonotypes between healthy human individuals. The assay was immunoSEQ multiplex PCR, and TCRdb's table has in-frame clones only and misses some. The sample carries 1.4 million or so clones, approximately 98.5% recorded once. The sequenced material came from naive CD4+ T cells sorted from blood. Indicated subset: CD45RA+ positively selected. The receptors here all came from a man between 25 and 39 years old in good health.

A note on this clone: This sample includes further DNA sequences coding for the same CDR3. The rearrangement joins TRBV18 to TRBJ2-3; no definite D call. Germline CDR1 KGHSH, CDR2 LQKENI. The CDR3 is 13 residues long. V was shortened by 0 bases and J by 6 bases, with 7 bases between the two germline ends. CDR3 region: CASSPPSRDTQYF. The CDR3 bases are TGTGCCAGCTCACCACCCTCTCGGGATACGCAGTATTTT.

The rearrangement joins TRBV5-1 to TRBJ2-1, with D perhaps TRBD2 (5 bases). Trimming removed 0 bases from V and 2 bases from J, with 9 bases in between. Germline loops: CDR1 SGHRS, CDR2 YFSETQ. The CDR3 sequence is 15 residues long. CDR3 sequence (DNA): TGCGCCAGCAGCTTGGTTGTGGGAGCCTACAATGAGCAGTTCTTC. Amino acid sequence: CASSLVVGAYNEQFF.

Comment on this clone: Other DNA sequences from this sample encode an identical CDR3 as well. CDR3 in amino acids: CASSGTSGRSYEQYF. DNA of the CDR3: TGTGCCAGCAGTGGGACTAGCGGACGCTCCTACGAGCAGTACTTC. The chain is built from TRBV2 and TRBJ2-7, with TRBD2 matching 10 bases. This CDR3 contains 15 residues. Germline CDR1 and CDR2: SNHLY and FYNNEI. With V trimmed by 4 bases and J by 0 bases, 3 bases remained unmatched.

J is TRBJ2-7 and V is TRBV2; D might be TRBD1 or TRBD2, each matching 6 bases. Germline assignment: CDR1 SNHLY and CDR2 FYNNEI. V was shortened by 10 bases and J by 8 bases, with 18 bases between the two germline ends. This CDR3 is built from 12 residues. In nucleotides, the CDR3 is TGTGCCATCACCTTCGAGGGGGGCAAGCAGTACTTC. It specifies CAITFEGGKQYF.

The chain links TRBV6-5 to TRBJ2-5; weak D call: TRBD1 (6 bases). The germline gives CDR1 MNHEY, CDR2 SVGAGI. The CDR3 consists of 12 residues. Trimming took off 6 bases at V and 4 bases at J, with 9 bases between the two ends. The CDR3: CASSLRGETQYF. For the CDR3, the DNA is TGTGCCAGCAGCCTCAGGGGAGAGACCCAGTACTTC.

As regards this clone: Other DNA sequences within the sample encode an identical CDR3. J is TRBJ1-3 and V is TRBV5-4, with 8 bases aligning to TRBD1. This CDR3 contains 14 residues. Trimming removed 0 bases from V and 5 bases from J; junction bases left unmatched: 1. Germline assignment: CDR1 SGHNT and CDR2 YYREEE (reference sequence). CDR3 nucleotides: TGTGCCAGCAGCTTGGGACAGGGGAGAAACACCATATATTTT. This gives the protein CASSLGQGRNTIYF.

This clone was counted a single time. V usage is TRBV2 and J usage is TRBJ1-5; D unclear. Germline CDR1 is SNHLY and CDR2 is FYNNEI. The CDR3 is made up of 12 amino acids. V was pared by 2 bases and J by 3 bases, with 2 bases between. Here the CDR3 DNA reads TGTGCCAGCAGTGAAATCAATCAGCCCCAGCATTTT. Protein: CASSEINQPQHF.

The chain recombines TRBV28 with TRBJ1-5, with a possible D match to TRBD1 (5 bases). CDR3 size: 15 residues. Germline V CDR1 and CDR2: MDHEN, SYDVKM. V was shortened by 7 bases and J by 1 base, with 14 bases between the two germline ends. In DNA form, the CDR3 reads TGTGCCAGCAATCCGGGACGTTCGAGCAATCAGCCCCAGCATTTT. Translation: CASNPGRSSNQPQHF.

This chain uses TRBV25-1 with TRBJ2-2, with TRBD1 matching over 11 bases. The V segment lost 6 bases and the J segment 6 bases; nucleotides outside the gene matches: 9. Germline V gene sequence: CDR1 MGHDK, CDR2 SYGVNS. The CDR3 extends over 16 amino acids. The CDR3 reads CASRQQGTGGSGELFF. For the CDR3, the DNA is TGTGCCAGCAGACAACAAGGGACAGGGGGTTCCGGGGAGCTGTTTTTT.

This clone came up once. CDR3 bases: TGTGCCAGCAGTGTAACCTCTATTGGAAACACCATATATTTT. Encoded protein: CASSVTSIGNTIYF. J is TRBJ1-3 and V is TRBV6-1; D is unresolved. The germline V gene has CDR1 MNHNS and CDR2 SASEGT. Trimming took off 4 bases at V and 3 bases at J, with 10 bases between the two ends. This CDR3 comprises 14 residues.

V is TRBV11-2 and J is TRBJ2-5; TRBD2 matches 9 bases. This CDR3 spans 16 amino acids. Germline-derived CDR1 and CDR2 are SGHAT and FQNNGV. J lost 2 bases, V lost 5 bases, and 9 bases had no gene match. CDR3: CASSRSASGVQETQYF. CDR3 bases: TGTGCCAGCAGCCGCTCGGCTAGCGGGGTTCAAGAGACCCAGTACTTC.

This clone was observed a single time. The rearrangement joins TRBV15 to TRBJ2-1, with D possibly TRBD2 on 5 matching bases. There are 12 residues in the CDR3. Germline V CDR1 and CDR2: LNHNV, YYDKDF (reference sequence). Trimming removed 1 base from V and 10 bases from J, with 8 bases in between. The DNA of the CDR3 is TGTGCCACCAGCAGAGCCGGAGGCGAGCAGTTCTTC. Translated: CATSRAGGEQFF.

The V and J genes are TRBV4-1 and TRBJ1-2; weak D call: TRBD1 (5 bases). This CDR3 is built from 15 residues. Germline CDR1 and CDR2: MGHRA and YSYEKL. V lost 1 base and J lost 4, with 13 bases in between. CDR3 coding DNA: TGCGCCAGCAGCCAAGGGGCCAGGGAGTCCTATGGCTACACCTTC. Translating gives CASSQGARESYGYTF.

The chain couples TRBV7-6 to TRBJ2-7, with D possibly being TRBD2 (6 bases). This CDR3 has 13 amino acids. V dropped 1 base and J dropped 9 bases, with 13 bases sitting between them. CDR1 SGHVS and CDR2 FNYEAQ come from the germline V gene. The CDR3 nucleotides read TGTGCCAGCAGCTTAGAAGTGGGTAGCGGGCAGTACTTC. It is translated as CASSLEVGSGQYF.

The chain carries TRBV14 and TRBJ2-1, with 10 nucleotides matching TRBD2. V lost 2 bases, J lost 8 bases, and 12 bases stayed unmatched. This CDR3 region has 17 residues. Germline V gene sequence: CDR1 SGHDN, CDR2 FVKESK. CDR3 nucleotides: TGTGCCAGCAGCCAACTTGGAGCGGGAGGGCCTTGGGATGAGCAGTTCTTC. Its translation is CASSQLGAGGPWDEQFF.